The entry that follows covers one T cell receptor (beta chain) sequence. The antigen remains unidentified. This record belongs to a study of PD-1 blockade in classical Hodgkin lymphoma. No patient escaped relapse after autologous stem cell transplantation, and brentuximab vedotin exposure varied. Measured with immunoSEQ multiplex PCR; TCRdb has only the in-frame clones, and not every one. The sample lists some 95,000 clones; 85% to 90% were seen once. The CDR3 has 15 residues. V trimming: 8 bases; J trimming: 4 bases; junction bases outside the gene matches: 6. Germline lookup yields CDR1 SNHLY and CDR2 FYNNEI. Study outcomes and limitations: Relapsed/refractory patients reportedly had the lowest baseline TCR diversity, below newly diagnosed patients, who were below healthy donors.

The TCR was taken from a human donor with classical Hodgkin lymphoma. The material was peripheral blood mononuclear cells (PBMCs), obtained before the second cycle of nivolumab. The chain joins TRBV2 to TRBJ2-1; TRBD2 aligns across 12 bases. The CDR3 DNA follows: TGTGCCAGCTTTCCTAGCGGGGGGGCTTACAATGAGCAGTTCTTC. Translated: CASFPSGGAYNEQFF.